These 30 T cell receptor beta chains came from one sample sequenced in a study of blood T cell repertoires in COVID-19. Sequencing was performed with immunoSEQ multiplex PCR; in TCRdb, only in-frame clones are kept and a portion is missing. The table includes tens of thousands of clones, roughly 88% detected once. Input material: peripheral blood. The receptors derive from a man aged 50 or older with acute or convalescent COVID-19.

The gene calls are TRBV12-3 or TRBV12-4 and TRBJ1-6; the match to TRBD1 covers 7 bases. The V and J ends lost 5 bases and 6 bases, in that order; junction bases with no gene match: 1. The CDR3 runs 13 residues. CDR3: CASSRDSNSPLHF. As DNA, the CDR3 is TGTGCCAGCAGTCGGGACAGTAATTCACCCCTCCACTTT.

This chain links TRBV7-8 with TRBJ2-7, with D possibly matching TRBD1 (5 bases). The CDR3 has 13 residues. The ends were cut back, 5 bases at V and 3 bases at J, with 11 bases in the middle. The germline V gene has CDR1 SGHVS and CDR2 FQNEAQ. CDR3 DNA: TGTGCCAGCAGCCTGGACACCCTCTACGAGCAGTACTTC. This gives the protein CASSLDTLYEQYF. Based on the CDR3 plus reference TRBV7-8 and TRBJ2-7, the full variable domain is GAGVSQSPRYKVAKRGQDVALRCDPISGHVSLFWYQQALGQGPEFLTYFQNEAQLDKSGLPSDRFFAERPEGSVSTLKIQRTQQEDSAVYLCASSLDTLYEQYFGPGTRLTVT.

The rearrangement joins TRBV30 to TRBJ1-2; 10 nucleotides match TRBD1. This CDR3 is built from 15 residues. Trimming removed 6 bases from V and 8 bases from J; junction bases left unmatched: 15. Per germline, CDR1 GTSNPN and CDR2 SVGIG (reference sequence). CDR3 region: CACRETGGDLKGYTF. The CDR3 DNA sequence: TGTGCCTGCCGGGAGACAGGGGGCGACCTAAAAGGCTACACCTTC.

This clone appeared once. The gene calls are TRBV7-2 and TRBJ2-1, with D hard to call. Germline-derived CDR1 and CDR2 are SGHTA and FQGNSA. The CDR3 covers 18 residues. Trimming stripped 0 bases from V and 1 base from J, with 16 bases between. DNA of the CDR3: TGTGCCAGCAGCTTAGCCCTTTCAACAGAGCTATCCTACAATGAGCAGTTCTTC. Amino acid sequence: CASSLALSTELSYNEQFF. The full variable domain, in which reference TRBV7-2 and TRBJ2-1 provide the parts outside the CDR3, is GAGVSQSPSNKVTEKGKDVELRCDPISGHTALYWYRQSLGQGLEFLIYFQGNSAPDKSGLPSDRFSAERTGGSVSTLTIQRTQQEDSAVYLCASSLALSTELSYNEQFFGPGTRLTVL.

The genes are TRBV5-1 and TRBJ2-1; the match to TRBD2 covers 9 bases. Germline assignment: CDR1 SGHRS and CDR2 YFSETQ. Losses at the gene ends were 5 bases for V and 9 bases for J; bases not matched to a gene: 12. This CDR3 spans 15 amino acids. This CDR3 reads CASRSTGTSFGEQFF. The DNA of the CDR3 is TGCGCCAGCAGATCAACCGGGACTAGCTTCGGTGAGCAGTTCTTC.

In the case of this clone: Germline is not matched at one junction end, which may reflect a read error. The chain combines TRBV2 with TRBJ2-1; TRBD2 agrees at 9 bases. The CDR3 is made up of 14 amino acids. Germline V gene data show CDR1 as SNHLY and CDR2 as FYNNEI. The CDR3 sequence is CASRMGGRANEQFF. The CDR3 DNA sequence: TGTGCGAGCAGAATGGGCGGGAGGGCCAATGAGCAGTTCTTC.

This sequence joins TRBV4-3 and TRBJ2-5; TRBD2 aligns across 9 bases. J lost 3 bases, V lost 0 bases, and 14 bases had no gene match. The germline gives CDR1 LGHNA, CDR2 YSLEER. The CDR3 consists of 19 residues. For the CDR3, the DNA is TGCGCCAGCAGCCAAGAGGGTTTCGTGGCTAGCGGGGAGGAAGAGACCCAGTACTTC. It translates to CASSQEGFVASGEEETQYF.

The chain links TRBV21-1 to TRBJ1-6; TRBD1 is taken as the D call from the table, unchecked against the DNA. TRBV21-1 is an annotated pseudogene. The CDR3 runs 17 residues. The CDR3 bases are TGTGCCAGCAGCAAAGCGCCCTGGACAGGGGGCTTTTCACCCCTCCACTTT. Translation: CASSKAPWTGGFSPLHF.

The V call is TRBV5-8, the J call TRBJ2-2, with D maybe TRBD2 (5 bases). The CDR3 covers 16 residues. Germline CDR1 SGHTS, CDR2 YDEGEE. The V end lost 2 bases, the J end lost 0 bases, and 11 bases lay between the germline ends. In nucleotides, the CDR3 is TGTGCCAGCAGCTTTCTTTTCGGGACGAACACCGGGGAGCTGTTTTTT. This sequence encodes CASSFLFGTNTGELFF.

The V call is TRBV5-1, the J call TRBJ1-1, with no clear D. This CDR3 contains 15 residues. The V gene's germline CDR1 is SGHRS and CDR2 YFSETQ. Trimming pared 0 bases from V and 3 bases from J, leaving 12 bases between. The CDR3 nucleotides are TGCGCCAGCAGCTTGGTAGCATCCGGGGACACTGAAGCTTTCTTT. It encodes CASSLVASGDTEAFF.

V is TRBV27 and J is TRBJ2-5; 8 bases are shared with TRBD2. Germline V gives CDR1 MNHEY, CDR2 SMNVEV (reference sequence). This CDR3 has 16 residues. Trimming cost V 4 bases and J 1 base; bases outside gene matches: 8. Here the CDR3 reads CASSSLLAGPQETQYF. CDR3 DNA: TGTGCCAGCAGTTCCCTATTAGCGGGGCCCCAAGAGACCCAGTACTTC.

V and J are TRBV7-9 and TRBJ1-4; 7 bases fit TRBD1. V lost 7 bases, J lost 4 bases, and 15 bases stayed unmatched. Germline assignment: CDR1 SEHNR and CDR2 FQNEAQ (reference sequence). The CDR3 has 17 residues. Here the CDR3 DNA reads TGTGCCAGCACCTTCAATAGAGGGGGCGGGAATAATGAAAAACTGTTTTTT. Its protein product is CASTFNRGGGNNEKLFF.

The chain links TRBV12-3 or TRBV12-4 to TRBJ2-7; D gene ambiguous. The CDR3 consists of 13 residues. The ends were cut back, 3 bases at V and 2 bases at J, with 8 bases in the middle. The CDR3 DNA reads TGTGCCAGCAGTTTTAGCAAGACCTACGAGCAGTACTTC. The encoded protein is CASSFSKTYEQYF.

The chain joins TRBV2 to TRBJ1-4, with unresolved D. The CDR3 runs 14 residues. The germline V gene encodes CDR1 SNHLY and CDR2 FYNNEI. Trimming took 7 bases from V and 0 from J, leaving 9 bases between them. CDR3 sequence: CASKYEATNEKLFF. The CDR3 nucleotides read TGTGCCAGCAAGTATGAGGCAACTAATGAAAAACTGTTTTTT. The variable domain in full, with the rest retrieved from reference TRBV2 and TRBJ1-4, is EPEVTQTPSHQVTQMGQEVILRCVPISNHLYFYWYRQILGQKVEFLVSFYNNEISEKSEIFDDQFSVERPDGSNFTLKIRSTKLEDSAMYFCASKYEATNEKLFFGSGTQLSVL.

The V call is TRBV20-1, the J call TRBJ1-4; no clear D. The CDR3 contains 13 residues. The V and J ends lost 3 bases and 4 bases respectively, with 9 bases between them. Germline CDR1 and CDR2: DFQATT and SNEGSKA (reference sequence). CDR3 DNA: TGCAGTGCTAGTGGGCAGTATAATGAAAAACTGTTTTTT. The encoded protein is CSASGQYNEKLFF.

The chain combines TRBV5-1 with TRBJ2-2; a possible D gene is TRBD2 (5 bases). The CDR3 loop spans 14 amino acids. Germline V lookup: CDR1 SGHRS, CDR2 YFSETQ. The ends were cut back, 2 bases at V and 4 bases at J, with 9 bases in the middle. CDR3 DNA: TGCGCCAGCAGCTTCCCCCGGGGCACCGGGGAGCTGTTTTTT. Translated: CASSFPRGTGELFF.

The V and J genes are TRBV19 and TRBJ1-3; D uncertain. Germline V CDR1 and CDR2: LNHDA, SQIVND (reference sequence). CDR3 length: 15 amino acids. With 9 bases removed from V and 0 bases from J, the gap between germline ends came to 15 bases. The CDR3 spells CASPSPRTSGNTIYF. The CDR3, as DNA: TGTGCCAGCCCTAGCCCCCGGACCTCTGGAAACACCATATATTTT. Based on the CDR3 plus reference TRBV19 and TRBJ1-3, the full variable domain is DGGITQSPKYLFRKEGQNVTLSCEQNLNHDAMYWYRQDPGQGLRLIYYSQIVNDFQKGDIAEGYSVSREKKESFPLTVTSAQKNPTAFYLCASPSPRTSGNTIYFGEGSWLTVV.

The J gene is TRBJ1-2, the V gene TRBV7-2; 9 bases agree with TRBD1. CDR3 length: 13 residues. Germline trimming cut 6 bases from V and 7 bases from J; bases unmatched to any gene: 6. The germline gives CDR1 SGHTA, CDR2 FQGNSA. The CDR3 nucleotides are TGTGCCAGCAGTCTCCGGGACAGGGCTGGCTACACCTTC. It specifies CASSLRDRAGYTF.

With regard to this clone: At one end, the junction sequence differs from germline, possibly due to a read error. The chain is built from TRBV20-1 and TRBJ1-2; D possibly corresponds to TRBD1 (6 bases). Germline loops: CDR1 DFQATT, CDR2 SNEGSKA (reference sequence). CDR3 length equals 8 residues. Written as DNA, the CDR3 is TGCAGTGCAGACGTGGGACAATTC. This translates into CSADVGQF.

The chain is built from TRBV6-5 and TRBJ2-2, with TRBD2 matching over 9 bases. The V gene's germline CDR1 is MNHEY and CDR2 SVGAGI. The CDR3 loop spans 15 amino acids. V dropped 2 bases and J dropped 7; count of bases not matched to a gene: 5. CDR3 bases: TGTGCCAGCAGTTACGCGGGGACTAGCATCGGGGAGCTGTTTTTT. Protein: CASSYAGTSIGELFF.

J is TRBJ2-2 and V is TRBV7-2; 7 bases align to TRBD2. This CDR3 is built from 15 residues. Trimming cost V 5 bases and J 5 bases; bases outside gene matches: 8. Germline-derived CDR1 and CDR2 are SGHTA and FQGNSA. CDR3 residues: CASSNTLGGTGELFF. In DNA, the CDR3 is TGTGCCAGCAGCAACACTCTCGGGGGGACCGGGGAGCTGTTTTTT.

V and J are TRBV9 and TRBJ2-3, with TRBD1 matching 8 bases. The CDR3 runs 14 residues. V lost 5 bases and J lost 2; bases outside the gene matches: 4. Per germline, CDR1 SGDLS and CDR2 YYNGEE. CDR3 in amino acids: CASSRQGPTDTQYF. CDR3 in DNA: TGTGCCAGCAGTCGACAGGGGCCCACAGATACGCAGTATTTT.

This sequence joins TRBV1 and TRBJ1-3; the D segment call TRBD1 is taken from the table without a DNA check. TRBV1 is a documented pseudogene. The CDR3 is 18 amino acids. In DNA form, the CDR3 reads TGCACCAGCAGCCATTGCCTGGGACAGGGTCGCTCTGGAAACACCATATATTTT. Residues: CTSSHCLGQGRSGNTIYF.

The chain couples TRBV5-1 to TRBJ1-1; D might be TRBD1 (6 bases). Looked up from germline, CDR1 is SGHRS and CDR2 is YFSETQ. CDR3 size: 14 residues. With 4 bases removed from V and 1 base from J, the gap between germline ends came to 11 bases. The CDR3 loop reads CASSRTTGNTEAFF. In DNA form, the CDR3 reads TGCGCCAGCAGCCGAACGACAGGGAACACTGAAGCTTTCTTT.

The V and J genes are TRBV5-5 and TRBJ1-2; D unresolved. The V end lost 4 bases, the J end lost 4 bases, and 17 bases lay between the germline ends. The CDR3 is 15 amino acids. CDR1 is SGHKS, CDR2 YYEKEE, per germline (reference sequence). CDR3 sequence: CASSPAGRSLYGYTF. As DNA, the CDR3 is TGTGCCAGCAGCCCGGCGGGTCGTTCGCTCTATGGCTACACCTTC.

This chain links TRBV28 with TRBJ2-4, with 10 nucleotides matching TRBD2. Germline values: CDR1 MDHEN, CDR2 SYDVKM. V was clipped by 9 bases and J by 8 bases; unmatched bases: 19. This CDR3 has 17 residues. The CDR3 loop reads CASPGLSGRAGEDIQYF. The CDR3 DNA reads TGTGCCAGTCCAGGACTCAGCGGGAGGGCCGGGGAGGACATTCAGTACTTC.

J is TRBJ1-6 and V is TRBV5-4; D gene ambiguous. The germline V and J ends were trimmed by 6 bases and 6 bases, with 13 bases remaining between them. Germline CDR1 SGHNT, CDR2 YYREEE (reference sequence). The CDR3 sequence is 14 residues long. Here the CDR3 reads CASTSTTGNSPLHF. DNA of the CDR3: TGTGCCAGCACCTCAACTACGGGTAATTCACCCCTCCACTTT.

The chain combines TRBV7-2 with TRBJ2-2; 9 nucleotides line up with TRBD1. This CDR3 has 15 amino acids. Germline V gene sequence: CDR1 SGHTA, CDR2 FQGNSA. V was clipped by 6 bases and J by 8 bases; unmatched bases: 10. DNA of the CDR3: TGTGCCAGCAGTGGACAGGGGCTACCCGTTGGGGAGCTGTTTTTT. It translates to CASSGQGLPVGELFF.

The chain uses TRBV9 and TRBJ2-7; the match to TRBD1 covers 7 bases. Germline V lookup: CDR1 SGDLS, CDR2 YYNGEE. Germline trimming cut 4 bases from V and 6 bases from J; bases unmatched to any gene: 7. The CDR3 runs to 13 residues. The chain's CDR3 is CASSPGQAGEQYF. The CDR3 DNA is TGTGCCAGCAGCCCCGGACAGGCGGGCGAGCAGTACTTC. Full variable domain (rest looked up from reference TRBV9 and TRBJ2-7): DSGVTQTPKHLITATGQRVTLRCSPRSGDLSVYWYQQSLDQGLQFLIQYYNGEERAKGNILERFSAQQFPDLHSELNLSSLELGDSALYFCASSPGQAGEQYFGPGTRLTVT.

The chain has TRBV6-5 and TRBJ1-2, with D perhaps matching TRBD1 (6 bases). CDR3 size: 15 residues. Germline-derived CDR1 and CDR2 are MNHEY and SVGAGI. Trimming left V 0 bases short and J 1 base short, with 9 bases between. The CDR3 DNA reads as TGTGCCAGCAGTTACTCAGGGGGAAGTAACTATGGCTACACCTTC. Protein: CASSYSGGSNYGYTF.